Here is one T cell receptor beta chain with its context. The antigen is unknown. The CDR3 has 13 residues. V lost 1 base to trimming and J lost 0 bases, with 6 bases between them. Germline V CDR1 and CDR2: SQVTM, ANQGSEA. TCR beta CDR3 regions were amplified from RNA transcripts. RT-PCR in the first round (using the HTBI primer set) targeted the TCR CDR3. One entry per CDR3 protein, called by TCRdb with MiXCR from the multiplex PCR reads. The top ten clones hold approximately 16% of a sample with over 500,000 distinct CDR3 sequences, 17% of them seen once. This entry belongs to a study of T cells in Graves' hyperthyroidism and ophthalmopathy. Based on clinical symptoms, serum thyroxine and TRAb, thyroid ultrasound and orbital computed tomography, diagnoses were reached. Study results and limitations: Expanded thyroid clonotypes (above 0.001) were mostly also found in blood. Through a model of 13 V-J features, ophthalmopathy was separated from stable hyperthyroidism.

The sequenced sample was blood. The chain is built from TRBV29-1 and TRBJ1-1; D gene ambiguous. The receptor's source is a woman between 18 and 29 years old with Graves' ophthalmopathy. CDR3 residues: CSVEGLMNTEAFF. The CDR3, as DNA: TGCAGCGTTGAAGGGCTGATGAACACTGAAGCTTTCTTT.